The 21 T cell receptor beta chains below all came from one sample that was sequenced in a study of blood T cell repertoires in COVID-19. Clones were read by immunoSEQ multiplex PCR, and TCRdb kept only the in-frame ones, dropping some. Among some 240,000 clones listed, 75% to 85% were seen once. What was sequenced was peripheral blood. All receptors derive from a woman of 80 years or more with COVID-19, enrolled during active disease.

The rearrangement joins TRBV9 to TRBJ1-2; TRBD1 agrees at 8 bases. J was trimmed by 3 bases and V by 4 bases; bases with no gene match: 11. From germline, CDR1 is SGDLS and CDR2 YYNGEE. The CDR3 loop spans 16 amino acids. CDR3 region: CASSLGWGQAYYGYTF. CDR3 coding DNA: TGTGCCAGCAGCCTAGGGTGGGGACAGGCCTACTATGGCTACACCTTC.

The chain links TRBV11-2 to TRBJ1-1, with D unresolved. The CDR3 length is 15 residues. CDR1 is SGHAT, CDR2 FQNNGV, per germline. With 6 bases removed from V and 0 bases from J, the gap between germline ends came to 14 bases. CDR3 DNA: TGTGCCAGCAGGGACTACGTCCCCATGAACACTGAAGCTTTCTTT. It encodes CASRDYVPMNTEAFF.

The chain joins TRBV9 to TRBJ2-3; 11 nucleotides line up with TRBD1. This CDR3 is 18 amino acids long. Germline V gene sequence: CDR1 SGDLS, CDR2 YYNGEE. Unmatched junction bases numbered 6, after V lost 0 bases and J lost 0 bases. CDR3 sequence (DNA): TGTGCCAGCAGCGTAGCTTTCCGGGACAGGGGGAGCACAGATACGCAGTATTTT. Translating it yields CASSVAFRDRGSTDTQYF.

This chain uses TRBV9 with TRBJ2-3, with 10 bases fitting TRBD2. Germline CDR1 SGDLS, CDR2 YYNGEE. V lost 0 bases, J lost 4 bases, and 5 bases stayed unmatched. This CDR3 is built from 16 residues. Written as DNA, the CDR3 is TGTGCCAGCAGCGTAGCACTAGCGGGGACGGCAGATACGCAGTATTTT. This encodes CASSVALAGTADTQYF.

The CDR3: CASSQDSRQVPNEKLFF. In DNA, the CDR3 is TGTGCCAGCAGCCAAGATTCCCGCCAGGTTCCTAATGAAAAACTGTTTTTT. The gene calls are TRBV3-1 (or the pseudogene TRBV3-2) and TRBJ1-4, with no clear D. CDR3 length equals 17 residues. The V gene lost 0 bases and the J gene lost 3 bases, with 14 bases spanning the gap. Germline V CDR1 and CDR2: LGHDT, YNNKEL (reference sequence).

The V gene is TRBV4-1, the J gene TRBJ2-6; TRBD2 aligns across 10 bases. Germline trimming cut 4 bases from V and 8 bases from J; bases unmatched to any gene: 5. CDR3 size: 15 residues. Germline V gene sequence: CDR1 MGHRA, CDR2 YSYEKL. For the CDR3, the DNA is TGCGCCAGCAGCCTGAGTAGCGGGGGGCCCAACGTCCTGACTTTC. Amino acids: CASSLSSGGPNVLTF.

This chain connects TRBV5-1 to TRBJ2-2; 8 nucleotides line up with TRBD1. Trimming took 5 bases from V and 1 from J; bases not matched to a gene: 7. The CDR3 contains 16 residues. From germline, CDR1 is SGHRS and CDR2 YFSETQ. CDR3 region: CASSSYRGMNTGELFF. The CDR3 bases are TGCGCCAGCAGTTCATACAGGGGGATGAACACCGGGGAGCTGTTTTTT.

Only one count was recorded for this clone. The chain uses TRBV18 and TRBJ1-5; D gene unclear. V was cut by 3 bases and J by 3 bases, with 15 bases left in between. The CDR3 covers 16 residues. Germline CDR1 and CDR2: KGHSH and LQKENI. CDR3 region: CASSPGRSGSNQPQHF. DNA for the CDR3: TGTGCCAGCTCACCTGGCCGCAGCGGGTCCAATCAGCCCCAGCATTTT. The variable domain in full, completed from reference TRBV18 and TRBJ1-5, reads NAGVMQNPRHLVRRRGQEARLRCSPMKGHSHVYWYRQLPEEGLKFMVYLQKENIIDESGMPKERFSAEFPKEGPSILRIQQVVRGDSAAYFCASSPGRSGSNQPQHFGDGTRLSIL.

There are a few counts of this clone. The same CDR3 arises from other DNA sequences in this sample as well. The chain employs TRBV18 and TRBJ2-1, with 16 bases that match TRBD2. The V and J ends lost 3 bases and 0 bases, in that order; junction bases with no gene match: 2. This CDR3 spans 18 amino acids. Germline V gives CDR1 KGHSH, CDR2 LQKENI. The CDR3 here is CASSPGLAGGSSYNEQFF. The CDR3 coding sequence is TGTGCCAGCTCACCGGGACTAGCGGGAGGGAGCTCCTACAATGAGCAGTTCTTC.

The DNA of the CDR3 is TGTGCCAGCAGCTTGCCAGGGGTTGGGAACACTGAAGCTTTCTTT. It is translated as CASSLPGVGNTEAFF. The chain carries TRBV11-2 and TRBJ1-1, with D maybe TRBD1 (6 bases). V lost 3 bases and J 1 base, leaving 12 bases between the germline ends. The V gene's germline CDR1 is SGHAT and CDR2 FQNNGV. This CDR3 region has 15 residues.

CDR3 in DNA: TGTGCCAGCTCAGCTACAGGGTTGAGGTACGAGCAGTACTTC. This gives the protein CASSATGLRYEQYF. The chain carries TRBV18 and TRBJ2-7; TRBD1 might be the D (6 bases). This CDR3 spans 14 amino acids. Per germline, CDR1 KGHSH and CDR2 LQKENI. Trimming cost V 5 bases and J 4 bases, with 15 bases left between them.

CDR3 region: CATSAGTSGRNEQFF. In DNA, the CDR3 is TGTGCCACCAGTGCCGGGACTAGCGGGAGGAATGAGCAGTTCTTC. This sequence joins TRBV24-1 and TRBJ2-1, with 15 bases aligning to TRBD2. The germline V gene has CDR1 KGHDR and CDR2 SFDVKD. Unmatched junction bases numbered 2, after V lost 5 bases and J lost 7 bases. The CDR3 length is 15 residues.

V usage is TRBV10-3 and J usage is TRBJ2-7, with a weak D call TRBD1 (5 bases). CDR1 and CDR2 from the germline V gene are ENHRY and SYGVKD. The CDR3 loop spans 13 amino acids. Trimming took 6 bases from V and 2 from J, leaving 11 bases between them. Written as DNA, the CDR3 is TGTGCCATCAGGCTCACAGGAGCCTACGAGCAGTACTTC. Translated: CAIRLTGAYEQYF.

This clone has just a few counts. The rearrangement links TRBV6-1 to TRBJ2-6; TRBD2 might be the D (5 bases). CDR1 MNHNS and CDR2 SASEGT come from the germline V gene. The length of the CDR3 is 15 residues. V was clipped by 3 bases and J by 4 bases, with 10 bases between them. CDR3 DNA sequence: TGTGCCAGCAGTGATAGAGGGTCCGGGGCCAACGTCCTGACTTTC. Its translation is CASSDRGSGANVLTF.

The chain carries TRBV3-1 (or the pseudogene TRBV3-2) and TRBJ1-4, with a possible D match to TRBD1 (5 bases). CDR3 length equals 15 residues. Germline CDR1 LGHDT, CDR2 YNNKEL (reference sequence). With 1 base removed from V and 8 bases from J, the gap between germline ends came to 14 bases. CDR3 nucleotide sequence: TGTGCCAGCAGCCAAGCCGTCCAGGAGGGGGAAAAACTGTTTTTT. Translated: CASSQAVQEGEKLFF.

The chain has TRBV7-9 and TRBJ2-7, with 7 bases identical to TRBD2. V trimming: 1 base; J trimming: 2 bases; junction bases outside the gene matches: 2. Germline V gives CDR1 SEHNR, CDR2 FQNEAQ (reference sequence). The CDR3 extends over 14 amino acids. In nucleotides, the CDR3 is TGTGCCAGCAGCTTAGGGGCGGGAGCCTACGAGCAGTACTTC. It yields the protein CASSLGAGAYEQYF.

V is TRBV5-1 and J is TRBJ1-1, with no clear D. V was shortened by 3 bases and J by 5 bases, with 8 bases between the two germline ends. Germline V gene sequence: CDR1 SGHRS, CDR2 YFSETQ. The CDR3 has 12 amino acids. The CDR3 reads CASSWGGTEAFF. CDR3 nucleotide sequence: TGCGCCAGCAGCTGGGGAGGGACTGAAGCTTTCTTT.

This clone was seen just once. The chain links TRBV2 to TRBJ1-2, with 7 bases matching TRBD1. Germline CDR1 reads SNHLY; CDR2 reads FYNNEI. The CDR3 has 13 residues. The V gene end was trimmed by 4 bases and the J gene end by 8 bases; junction bases not matched to a gene: 7. The CDR3 loop reads CASSVGQAKGYTF. CDR3 sequence (DNA): TGTGCCAGCAGTGTCGGACAGGCTAAGGGCTACACCTTC.

The chain recombines TRBV7-2 with TRBJ1-5, with D possibly TRBD1 on 6 matching bases. The V gene's germline CDR1 is SGHTA and CDR2 FQGNSA. There are 15 residues in the CDR3. With 4 bases removed from V and 0 bases from J, the gap between germline ends came to 10 bases. In nucleotides, the CDR3 is TGTGCCAGCAGCTCAGGGGCGGTTAGCAATCAGCCCCAGCATTTT. Translating gives CASSSGAVSNQPQHF. The variable domain in full, with the rest retrieved from reference TRBV7-2 and TRBJ1-5, is GAGVSQSPSNKVTEKGKDVELRCDPISGHTALYWYRQSLGQGLEFLIYFQGNSAPDKSGLPSDRFSAERTGGSVSTLTIQRTQQEDSAVYLCASSSGAVSNQPQHFGDGTRLSIL.

The chain couples TRBV5-4 to TRBJ2-3; 8 bases agree with TRBD2. The length of the CDR3 is 15 residues. Germline CDR1 and CDR2: SGHNT and YYREEE (reference sequence). V shed 4 bases and J 6 bases; nucleotides not matched to a gene: 10. DNA of the CDR3: TGTGCCAGCAGCCCCGGGGGGGGGACGTTGGATACGCAGTATTTT. Protein product: CASSPGGGTLDTQYF.

This chain uses TRBV11-2 with TRBJ2-3; D is unclear. The CDR3 contains 15 residues. Per the germline V gene, CDR1 is SGHAT and CDR2 is FQNNGV. V was clipped by 2 bases and J by 3 bases, with 12 bases between them. CDR3 sequence: CASSLRVTGTDTQYF. The CDR3 DNA follows: TGTGCCAGCAGCTTACGGGTGACTGGTACAGATACGCAGTATTTT.